A selection of T cell receptor beta chains follows, all from one sample in a study of monozygotic twins with inflammatory bowel disease. TCRdb re-called the 5' RACE reads and gives one entry per CDR3 protein, without DNA. The sample holds under 150,000 distinct CDR3 sequences. The sample consisted of blood. These receptors were taken from a human donor with ulcerative colitis or Crohn's disease, or a healthy co-twin of an affected twin (not recorded which). Both conserved end residues are part of each CDR3.

v_call	j_call	cdr3_length	cdr3_aa
TRBV20-1	TRBJ1-4	13	CSARQGAVEKLFF
TRBV7-2	TRBJ2-6	16	CASSYGTGSGANVLTF
TRBV30	TRBJ2-3	15	CAWTDRGRPTDTQYF
TRBV7-3	TRBJ2-1	15	CASSYTGGSYNEQFF
TRBV24-1	TRBJ2-7	14	CATSDPGTHYEQYF
TRBV28	TRBJ2-1	15	CASSLDEAGNNEQFF
TRBV29-1	TRBJ2-5	12	CSVEDNERTQYF
TRBV6-2/TRBV6-3	TRBJ2-1	16	CASRLALGGPYNEQFF
TRBV18	TRBJ1-3	12	CATTGAGNTIYF
TRBV7-2	TRBJ1-4	16	CASTPSGGQGSEKLFF
TRBV7-2	TRBJ2-4	12	CASSYYKNMQYF
TRBV20-1	TRBJ2-7	13	CSADFLNSYEQYF
TRBV20-1	TRBJ2-5	12	CSASGGRETQYF
TRBV4-2	TRBJ2-7	16	CASSQQGQESSYEQYF
TRBV12-3/TRBV12-4	TRBJ1-3	15	CASSPPGTGRNTIYF
TRBV19	TRBJ1-5	18	CASSGGQGGFHSNQPQHF
TRBV7-2	TRBJ2-7	14	CASSLAGNAMEQYF
TRBV5-5	TRBJ1-1	16	CASSLAVPGMRTEAFF
TRBV6-5	TRBJ1-5	14	CASSYRGTDQPQHF
TRBV7-9	TRBJ1-4	12	CASSRANEKLFF
TRBV5-1	TRBJ1-6	18	CASSLVTGAAGNNSPLHF
TRBV20-1	TRBJ1-4	12	CSATTTNEKLFF
TRBV5-6	TRBJ2-7	14	CASSTYRNSYEQYF
TRBV6-2/TRBV6-3	TRBJ1-2	13	CAGVTDSNYGYTF
TRBV7-2	TRBJ2-3	15	CASSYGLDGTDTQYF
TRBV7-2	TRBJ1-6	13	CASSLGRQGTLHF
TRBV19	TRBJ2-3	15	CASSISGGFGDTQYF
TRBV5-1	TRBJ1-4	14	CASSSTSTNEKLFF
TRBV27	TRBJ2-1	16	CASSLGRDIFSNEQFF
TRBV12-3/TRBV12-4	TRBJ1-1	14	CASSWAGGDTEAFF
TRBV4-3	TRBJ1-1	16	CASSQDPDRGKTEAFF
TRBV18	TRBJ2-2	15	CASSPGQGRTGELFF
TRBV20-1	TRBJ1-5	13	CSARGDLDQPQHF
TRBV12-3/TRBV12-4	TRBJ2-5	12	CASTRSEETQYF
TRBV30	TRBJ1-5	15	CAWSVSAAPDQPQHF
TRBV7-2	TRBJ1-2	12	CASVPGAGGYTF
TRBV29-1	TRBJ1-1	16	CSVGTGWGMLNTEAFF
TRBV5-4	TRBJ2-7	14	CASSSKRGDYEQYF
TRBV7-2	TRBJ1-5	16	CASSLGTGVSNQPQHF
TRBV7-2	TRBJ1-5	16	CASSTHLGLMDQPQHF
TRBV5-1	TRBJ1-2	18	CASSHSTTNNRVSYGYTF
TRBV18	TRBJ2-7	17	CASSPPGTSGVMNEQYF